This T cell receptor beta chain comes out of a study of shared clonotypes between healthy human individuals. V lost 0 bases and J lost 5, with 13 bases in between. This CDR3 has 15 residues. Germline CDR1 and CDR2: SGHAT and FQNNGV. Study-level points and caveats: Roughly 5% of naive CD4 clonotypes were common to a few donors. Relative to clonotypes present in all four donors, those not shared had lower generation probabilities.

Using immunoSEQ multiplex PCR, the repertoire was profiled, and TCRdb retains in-frame clones only, with some absent. The sample includes about 680,000 clones, more than 70% of them seen just once. A note on this clone: Its antigen remains unidentified.

Sequences were obtained from memory CD4+ T cells sorted from blood. Subset: CD45RA-negative fraction. This sequence joins TRBV11-2 and TRBJ1-2; D may be TRBD1 (5 bases). This receptor was taken from a woman aged 25 to 39 in good health. CDR3 nucleotide sequence: TGTGCCAGCAGCTTAGATTTGGGGCAGAGTTATGGCTACACCTTC. Protein sequence: CASSLDLGQSYGYTF.